Shown below are 5 T cell receptor beta chains from a single sample sequenced in a study of HIV-infected patients and healthy controls. TCRdb re-called the 5' RACE reads through MiXCR, storing one row per CDR3 protein. The data show more than 60,000 distinct CDR3 sequences, about a fifth seen once. Source material: CD4+ T cells from blood. The receptors come from a human donor in good health.

This clonotype was detected ten times or more. The CDR3 loop reads CASSEPLDNEQFF. As DNA, the CDR3 is TGTGCCAGCAGCGAGCCGCTAGACAATGAGCAGTTCTTC. This rearrangement joins TRBV9 to TRBJ2-1; D gene unclear. Germline CDR1 SGDLS, CDR2 YYNGEE. Trimming cost V 3 bases and J 5 bases, with 9 bases left between them. The CDR3 covers 13 residues.

This clonotype was picked up many times. The chain has TRBV12-3 or TRBV12-4 and TRBJ1-1; D remains unclear. CDR3 length: 13 residues. Trimming removed 1 base from V and 7 bases from J, with 10 bases in between. DNA for the CDR3: TGTGCCAGCAGTTTAGGCGCCATGATTGAAGCTTTCTTT. Amino acid sequence: CASSLGAMIEAFF.

This clonotype was counted between two and nine times. This chain joins TRBV5-1 and TRBJ1-6; tentatively, D is TRBD1 (5 bases). Germline lookup yields CDR1 SGHRS and CDR2 YFSETQ. CDR3 length: 15 amino acids. Trimming shortened V by 1 base and J by 6 bases, and 11 bases separated the two germline ends. The CDR3 DNA is TGCGCCAGCAGCTTGCAAGGGGCCCTTAATTCACCCCTCCACTTT. Its protein product is CASSLQGALNSPLHF.

In its sample, this clonotype was seen many times. The CDR3 here is CSAPGVGQETQYF. Here the CDR3 DNA reads TGCAGTGCTCCCGGGGTGGGACAAGAGACCCAGTACTTC. The chain links TRBV20-1 to TRBJ2-5; weak D call: TRBD2 (5 bases). The CDR3 runs 13 residues. From germline, CDR1 is DFQATT and CDR2 SNEGSKA (reference sequence). V lost 5 bases and J 2 bases, leaving 12 bases between the germline ends.

This clonotype was seen more than once but under ten times. The chain employs TRBV10-3 and TRBJ1-2; TRBD1 agrees at 7 bases. The germline CDR1 and CDR2 sequences are ENHRY and SYGVKD. The CDR3 runs to 13 residues. Trimming cost V 6 bases and J 3 bases; bases outside gene matches: 4. The DNA of the CDR3 is TGTGCCATCAGCCCCGGGACAGACTATGGCTACACCTTC. Protein product: CAISPGTDYGYTF.